This T cell receptor (beta chain) was sequenced in a study of a mutant IDH1 vaccine in newly diagnosed glioma. Looking at the study overall: Every participant had undergone radiotherapy, temozolomide, or both before, and most underwent both.

The time point here: week 23, last vaccination. With topical imiquimod, each dose of the vaccine consisted of 300 ug of mutant IDH1 20-mer peptide. The donors had new WHO grade 3 or 4 astrocytomas; these were IDH1-mutant and ATRX-lost. Germline V CDR1 and CDR2: SQVTM, ANQGSEA. The J segment lost 3 bases and the V segment lost 4 bases, leaving 4 bases of the junction unmatched. The CDR3 runs 14 residues. Sequencing was performed with immunoSEQ multiplex PCR; in TCRdb, only in-frame clones are kept and a portion is missing. The sample lists some 30,000 clones; roughly 88% were seen once. Worth noting for this clone: What it recognizes is unknown. The same CDR3 also results from other DNA sequences found in this sample.

The input for sequencing was PBMCs, taken from a glioma patient whose treatment included an IDH1 peptide vaccine. This TCR was sampled from a man aged 40-49 years with glioma. J is TRBJ2-3 and V is TRBV29-1; 10 bases align to TRBD1. The CDR3: CSVVGTGVTDTQYF. CDR3 DNA sequence: TGCAGCGTTGTGGGGACAGGGGTTACAGATACGCAGTATTTT.